This T cell receptor (beta chain) was sequenced for a study of blood T cells in healthy people across ages. The V gene end was trimmed by 5 bases and the J gene end by 3 bases; junction bases not matched to a gene: 6. CDR1 and CDR2 from the germline V gene are SNHLY and FYNNEI. This CDR3 has 14 residues. This clonotype came up a few times. The use of a sample-barcoded 5' primer and a J-beta primer mix characterized a second PCR of about 7 to 12 cycles. TCRdb fed the 5' RACE reads into MiXCR, producing one record per CDR3 protein. Of 1.8 million or so distinct CDR3 sequences in the sample, approximately 39% were seen once.

This clonotype was obtained from a human donor in good health. Sequenced input: blood. J is TRBJ1-2 and V is TRBV2; 7 nucleotides agree with TRBD1. CDR3 sequence: CASSPDRDDYGYTF. CDR3 DNA: TGTGCCAGCAGTCCTGACAGGGATGACTATGGCTACACCTTC.